The clone carrying this T cell receptor beta chain occurred once. Those enrolled in Seattle joined during active infection and were followed longitudinally afterward. This sample stems from a study of blood T cell repertoires in COVID-19. Across the whole study: Material from acute and convalescent COVID-19 was sourced from the United States, Italy and Spain. PBMCs, B-cell-depleted T cells, or T cells were the source of the cDNA or gDNA that made up the material.

The CDR3 spans 13 residues. The V end was cut by 1 base, the J end by 9 bases, with 11 bases between. Germline V lookup: CDR1 LGHNA, CDR2 YNFKEQ. Original handling: Cell counts per sample came from amplifying reference gene primers. Measured with immunoSEQ multiplex PCR; TCRdb has only the in-frame clones, and not every one. Clone size and V and J calls were adopted from that table, with D and trimming inferred from the DNA. This sample has about 370,000 clones, with 89% found just once. The chain couples TRBV4-2 to TRBJ2-3, with D hard to call. Sequenced: peripheral blood. The TCR sequence derives from a woman in her twenties or thirties with COVID-19, enrolled during active disease. CDR3 DNA sequence: TGTGCCAGCAGCCAAGGAACCCCCGAGACGCAGTATTTT. It yields the protein CASSQGTPETQYF.